The text below deals with one TCR beta chain. Its matching antigen is unknown. This table comes from immunoSEQ multiplex PCR, and its TCRdb copy is limited to in-frame clones, with some not included. The sample has roughly 180,000 clones; more than 85% are singletons. The V end was cut by 6 bases, the J end by 3 bases, with 21 bases between. The CDR3 runs 16 residues. CDR1 SGHAT and CDR2 FQDESV come from the germline V gene (reference sequence). Analyses pooled second doses at about 4 or about 12 weeks. This sample is drawn from a study of T cell responses to AZD1222 COVID-19 vaccine. Broader study findings: Two AZD1222 administrations were followed by greater Spike-specific TCR breadth and depth. Clonal diversity was possibly underestimated; the donors were predominantly white British and more often female.

The source material was peripheral blood, sampled 28 days after the second AZD1222 dose. This sequence joins TRBV11-1 and TRBJ2-7, with D tentatively TRBD1 (6 bases). The clonotype was recovered from an adult who received the AZD1222 COVID-19 vaccine. As DNA, the CDR3 is TGTGCCAGCAGTCCGGGACAAGGTCTCGGAGGCTACGAGCAGTACTTC. Amino acid sequence: CASSPGQGLGGYEQYF.